The 3 T cell receptor beta chains presented below share a single source sample, sequenced in a study of blood T cell repertoires in COVID-19. The assay was immunoSEQ multiplex PCR, and TCRdb's table has in-frame clones only and misses some. The sample yields approximately 200,000 clones, about 88% seen once. Sequenced: peripheral blood. The receptors come from a man aged 65-85 years with active or convalescent COVID-19.

J is TRBJ2-7 and V is TRBV5-4; 9 bases are a match to TRBD1. The V segment lost 2 bases and the J segment 4 bases; nucleotides outside the gene matches: 4. The CDR3 length is 14 residues. Germline loops: CDR1 SGHNT, CDR2 YYREEE (reference sequence). The CDR3 spells CASSFDRGGYEQYF. In nucleotides, the CDR3 is TGTGCCAGCAGCTTTGACAGGGGGGGATACGAGCAGTACTTC.

The rearrangement links TRBV6-6 to TRBJ1-5; no clear D gene. Germline CDR1 MNHNY, CDR2 SVGAGI (reference sequence). Trimming took 1 base from V and 6 from J, leaving 7 bases between them. The CDR3 spans 13 residues. DNA for the CDR3: TGTGCCAGCAGTTACTTAAAGAGTCAGCCCCAGCATTTT. Its protein product is CASSYLKSQPQHF.

This sequence joins TRBV27 and TRBJ2-2; no reliable D call. The CDR3 length is 15 residues. Trimming shortened V by 5 bases and J by 4 bases, and 14 bases separated the two germline ends. The germline CDR1 and CDR2 sequences are MNHEY and SMNVEV (reference sequence). DNA for the CDR3: TGTGCCAGCAGTCCACCGGTTGCGCTCACCGGGGAGCTGTTTTTT. Residues: CASSPPVALTGELFF.